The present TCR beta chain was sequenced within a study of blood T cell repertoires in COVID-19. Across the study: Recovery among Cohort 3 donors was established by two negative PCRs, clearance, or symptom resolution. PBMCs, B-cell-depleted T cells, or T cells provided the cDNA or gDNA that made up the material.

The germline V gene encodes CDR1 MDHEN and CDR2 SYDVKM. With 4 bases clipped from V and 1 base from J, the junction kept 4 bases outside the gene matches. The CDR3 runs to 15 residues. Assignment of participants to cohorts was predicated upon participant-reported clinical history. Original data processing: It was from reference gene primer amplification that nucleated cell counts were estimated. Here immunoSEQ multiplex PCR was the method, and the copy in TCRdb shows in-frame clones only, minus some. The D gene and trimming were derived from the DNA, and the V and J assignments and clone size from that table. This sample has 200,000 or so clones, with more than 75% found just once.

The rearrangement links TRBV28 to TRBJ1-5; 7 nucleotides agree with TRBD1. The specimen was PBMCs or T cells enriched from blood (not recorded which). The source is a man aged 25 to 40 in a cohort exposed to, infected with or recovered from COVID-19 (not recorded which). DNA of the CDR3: TGTGCCAGCAGTTACAGGGGCGGGAGCAATCAGCCCCAGCATTTT. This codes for CASSYRGGSNQPQHF.